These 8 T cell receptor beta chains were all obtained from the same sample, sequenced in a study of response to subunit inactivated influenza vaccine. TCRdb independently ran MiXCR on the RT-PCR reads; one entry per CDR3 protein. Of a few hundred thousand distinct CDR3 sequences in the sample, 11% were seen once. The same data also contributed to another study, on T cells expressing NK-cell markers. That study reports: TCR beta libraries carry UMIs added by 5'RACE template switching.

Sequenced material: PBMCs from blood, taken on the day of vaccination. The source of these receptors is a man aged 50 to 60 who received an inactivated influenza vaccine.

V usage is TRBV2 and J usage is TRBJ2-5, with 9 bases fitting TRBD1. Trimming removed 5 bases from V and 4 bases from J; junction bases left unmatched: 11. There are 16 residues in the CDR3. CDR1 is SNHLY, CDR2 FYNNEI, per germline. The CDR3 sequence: CASSPRRTGAPETQYF. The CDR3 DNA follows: TGTGCCAGCAGTCCACGGCGGACAGGGGCCCCAGAGACCCAGTACTTC.

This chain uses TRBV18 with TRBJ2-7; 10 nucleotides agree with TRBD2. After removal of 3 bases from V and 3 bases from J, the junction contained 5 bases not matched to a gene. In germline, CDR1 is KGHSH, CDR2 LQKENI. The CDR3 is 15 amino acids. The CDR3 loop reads CASSPTGLAHYEQYF. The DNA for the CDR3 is TGTGCCAGCTCACCGACGGGACTAGCGCACTACGAGCAGTACTTC.

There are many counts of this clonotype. Written as DNA, the CDR3 is TGTGCCAGTAAATTCCTAGCGGGAGTCTCCACTGGGGCCAACGTCCTGACTTTC. Translated: CASKFLAGVSTGANVLTF. The chain is built from TRBV12-3 or TRBV12-4 and TRBJ2-6; 10 nucleotides align to TRBD2. V lost 9 bases and J lost 2; bases outside the gene matches: 13. The CDR3 is made up of 18 amino acids.

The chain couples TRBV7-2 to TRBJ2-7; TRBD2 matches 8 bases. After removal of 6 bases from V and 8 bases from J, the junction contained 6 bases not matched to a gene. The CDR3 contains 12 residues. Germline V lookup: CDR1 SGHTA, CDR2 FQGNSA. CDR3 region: CASRGLVSQQYF. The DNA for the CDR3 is TGTGCCAGCAGGGGACTAGTCTCCCAGCAGTACTTC.

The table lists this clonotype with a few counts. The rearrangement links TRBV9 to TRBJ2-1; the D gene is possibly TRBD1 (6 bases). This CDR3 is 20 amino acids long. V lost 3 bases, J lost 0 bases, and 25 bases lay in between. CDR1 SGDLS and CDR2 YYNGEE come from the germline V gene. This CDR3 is CASSGRLSLQGGSSYNEQFF. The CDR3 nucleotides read TGTGCCAGCAGCGGAAGACTTAGCTTACAGGGTGGGAGCTCCTACAATGAGCAGTTCTTC.

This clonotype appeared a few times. CDR3 in amino acids: CASSLGVSGGYEQYF. The CDR3 DNA is TGTGCCAGCAGCTTGGGGGTTAGCGGGGGATACGAGCAGTACTTC. The rearrangement joins TRBV5-5 to TRBJ2-7; 9 bases agree with TRBD2. The CDR3 contains 15 residues. V was pared by 0 bases and J by 4 bases, with 5 bases of the junction left unmatched. CDR1 SGHKS and CDR2 YYEKEE come from the germline V gene (reference sequence).

CDR3 region: CASRRGGGGGYTF. For the CDR3, the DNA is TGCGCCAGCAGGAGAGGGGGCGGAGGTGGCTACACCTTC. The chain is built from TRBV4-1 and TRBJ1-2, with 7 bases that match TRBD1. Unmatched junction bases numbered 8, after V lost 6 bases and J lost 7 bases. The CDR3 is 13 amino acids. Germline V gives CDR1 MGHRA, CDR2 YSYEKL.

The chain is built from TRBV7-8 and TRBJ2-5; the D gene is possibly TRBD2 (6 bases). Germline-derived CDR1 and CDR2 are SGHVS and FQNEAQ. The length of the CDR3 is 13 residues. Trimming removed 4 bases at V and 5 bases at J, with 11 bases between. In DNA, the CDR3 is TGTGCCAGCAGCTCGGAGGGTTGGGAGACCCAGTACTTC. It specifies CASSSEGWETQYF.